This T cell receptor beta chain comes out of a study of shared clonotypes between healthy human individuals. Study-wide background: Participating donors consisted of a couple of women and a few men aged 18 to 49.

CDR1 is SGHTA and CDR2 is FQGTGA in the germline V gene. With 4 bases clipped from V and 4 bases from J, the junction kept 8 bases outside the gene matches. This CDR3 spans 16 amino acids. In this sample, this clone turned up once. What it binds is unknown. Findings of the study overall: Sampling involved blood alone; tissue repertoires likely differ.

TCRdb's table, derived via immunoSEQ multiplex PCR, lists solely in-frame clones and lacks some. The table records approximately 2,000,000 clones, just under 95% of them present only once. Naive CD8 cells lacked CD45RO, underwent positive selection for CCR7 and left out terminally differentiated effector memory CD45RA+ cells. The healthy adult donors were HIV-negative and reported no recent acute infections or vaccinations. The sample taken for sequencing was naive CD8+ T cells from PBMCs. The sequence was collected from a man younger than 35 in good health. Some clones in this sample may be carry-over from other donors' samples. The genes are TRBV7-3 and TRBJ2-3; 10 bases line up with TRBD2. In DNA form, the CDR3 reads TGTGCCAGCAGCTCGCTAGCGGGGGCCATCGCAGATACGCAGTATTTT. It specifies CASSSLAGAIADTQYF.